This T cell receptor (beta chain) emerged from a study of cytomegalovirus exposure and HLA in healthy donors. Study-level results: The study flagged about 150 TCR beta chains as cytomegalovirus-associated.

The PCR was carried out with 60 Vbeta primers and 13 Jbeta primers. Measured with immunoSEQ multiplex PCR; TCRdb has only the in-frame clones, and not every one. The table has under 150,000 clones, 70% to 80% seen once. Healthy donors of bone marrow made up the group. In this sample, this clone turned up a few times. The target antigen is unknown. The CDR3 has 15 amino acids. Germline V CDR1 and CDR2: SGHDT, YYEEEE. V shed 3 bases, J shed 6 bases, and the junction held 5 bases outside the gene matches. The sequence came from a man between 25 and 39 years old in good health and CMV-seronegative. Sequenced material: PBMCs. V and J are TRBV5-6 and TRBJ1-5; the match to TRBD1 covers 11 bases. This CDR3 reads CASSSRTGGIQPQHF. The CDR3, as DNA: TGTGCCAGCAGCTCTAGGACAGGGGGCATTCAGCCCCAGCATTTT.